Following are 31 T cell receptor beta chains from one sample sequenced in a study of blood T cell repertoires in COVID-19. Libraries were prepared by immunoSEQ multiplex PCR; TCRdb keeps only in-frame clonotypes and omits some of them. This repertoire shows some 98,000 clones, 82% found once; its top ten account for 11%. The material sequenced was peripheral blood. The receptors here all came from a man in his 70s with active or convalescent COVID-19.

J is TRBJ2-5 and V is TRBV7-8; 12 nucleotides line up with TRBD2. Unmatched junction bases numbered 6, after V lost 2 bases and J lost 5 bases. The germline V gene has CDR1 SGHVS and CDR2 FQNEAQ. The CDR3 is made up of 16 amino acids. The CDR3 loop is CASSLRTSGVRETQYF. The CDR3, as DNA: TGTGCCAGCAGCTTAAGGACTAGCGGGGTACGGGAGACCCAGTACTTC.

This chain uses TRBV11-2 with TRBJ2-1, with D possibly being TRBD2 (5 bases). There are 15 residues in the CDR3. Trimming left V 5 bases short and J 2 bases short, with 13 bases between. From germline, CDR1 is SGHAT and CDR2 FQNNGV. The CDR3 loop is CASSPSGLTYNEQFF. The CDR3 DNA reads TGTGCCAGCAGCCCCTCGGGGTTAACCTACAATGAGCAGTTCTTC.

The rearrangement uses TRBV6-5 and TRBJ1-2; 10 bases match TRBD1. The CDR3 spans 12 residues. The V and J ends lost 7 bases and 8 bases, in that order; junction bases with no gene match: 4. Germline assignment: CDR1 MNHEY and CDR2 SVGAGI. CDR3 nucleotide sequence: TGTGCCAGCAAAGACAGGGGGCTGGGCTACACCTTC. Its translation: CASKDRGLGYTF.

The chain combines TRBV6-5 with TRBJ1-1; D gene unclear. The CDR3 runs to 13 residues. Trimming stripped 2 bases from V and 12 bases from J, with 16 bases between. Germline V gives CDR1 MNHEY, CDR2 SVGAGI. In DNA, the CDR3 is TGTGCCAGCAGTTACGTAGGAGGGAGAGGAACTTTCTTT. Translating gives CASSYVGGRGTFF.

This clone was seen a handful of times. This chain uses TRBV3-1 (or the pseudogene TRBV3-2) with TRBJ1-1, with D perhaps TRBD1 (5 bases). With 0 bases removed from V and 6 bases from J, the gap between germline ends came to 11 bases. The CDR3 loop spans 14 amino acids. Germline assignment: CDR1 LGHDT and CDR2 YNNKEL (reference sequence). CDR3 amino acids: CASSQEGLVAEAFF. Here the CDR3 DNA reads TGTGCCAGCAGCCAAGAGGGGCTGGTGGCTGAAGCTTTCTTT.

This chain links TRBV9 with TRBJ1-4; tentative D call: TRBD1 (5 bases). The CDR3 has 15 residues. Germline V gives CDR1 SGDLS, CDR2 YYNGEE. V was pared by 4 bases and J by 6 bases, with 16 bases between. CDR3 loop: CASSSPPGGDEKLFF. The DNA of the CDR3 is TGTGCCAGCAGCTCCCCTCCGGGGGGGGATGAAAAACTGTTTTTT.

The chain employs TRBV12-3 or TRBV12-4 and TRBJ2-7; the D gene is possibly TRBD1 (5 bases). V was cut by 4 bases and J by 6 bases, with 7 bases left in between. CDR3 length: 11 amino acids. In nucleotides, the CDR3 is TGTGCCAGCAGTTCAGGGATCGAGCAGTACTTC. Encoded protein: CASSSGIEQYF.

This rearrangement joins TRBV30 to TRBJ1-2; TRBD1 matches at 10 bases. The ends lost 0 bases at V and 8 bases at J; junction bases unmatched: 9. Germline loops: CDR1 GTSNPN, CDR2 SVGIG (reference sequence). This CDR3 region has 15 residues. The CDR3 nucleotides read TGTGCCTGGAGTGTACGGGACAGGGGCGGAAAGGGCTACACCTTC. It encodes CAWSVRDRGGKGYTF.

This clone was seen many times. CDR3 residues: CASSLDHLTTEGQNYGYTF. CDR3 nucleotide sequence: TGTGCCAGCAGCTTAGATCACCTCACGACCGAGGGACAGAACTATGGCTACACCTTC. J is TRBJ1-2 and V is TRBV11-3, with 7 bases aligning to TRBD1. This CDR3 is 19 amino acids long. Germline V gene lookup returns CDR1 SGHNT and CDR2 YENEEA. J gave up 2 bases and V 0 bases, and 15 bases lay outside the gene matches.

The V and J genes are TRBV7-2 and TRBJ1-2, with D hard to call. V was trimmed by 1 base and J by 4 bases, leaving 16 bases between them. This CDR3 has 16 amino acids. CDR1 is SGHTA and CDR2 is FQGNSA in the germline V gene. The CDR3 sequence is CASSLVRAKPTYGYTF. In nucleotides, the CDR3 is TGTGCCAGCAGCTTAGTGAGGGCCAAACCGACCTATGGCTACACCTTC.

In its sample, this clone was seen a few times. The chain uses TRBV29-1 and TRBJ2-1; perhaps TRBD2 as D (5 bases). The germline V gene encodes CDR1 SQVTM and CDR2 ANQGSEA. V was trimmed by 5 bases and J by 9 bases, leaving 14 bases between them. The CDR3 is 12 residues long. CDR3 in DNA: TGCAGCGTTAGGTGGGGTGCGGGTGAGCAGTTCTTC. It yields the protein CSVRWGAGEQFF.

The rearrangement joins TRBV6-5 to TRBJ2-2; D ambiguous. This CDR3 is built from 14 residues. Germline assignment: CDR1 MNHEY and CDR2 SVGAGI. The V end lost 0 bases, the J end lost 5 bases, and 7 bases lay between the germline ends. CDR3 amino acids: CASSYSTETGELFF. Here the CDR3 DNA reads TGTGCCAGCAGTTACTCCACGGAGACCGGGGAGCTGTTTTTT.

J is TRBJ2-3 and V is TRBV5-1, with no clear D. The CDR3 is 13 amino acids. Germline V CDR1 and CDR2: SGHRS, YFSETQ. V lost 2 bases and J lost 4, with 8 bases in between. The CDR3 reads CASSFEYPDTQYF. In nucleotides, the CDR3 is TGCGCCAGCAGCTTTGAGTATCCAGATACGCAGTATTTT.

This chain links TRBV3-1 (or the pseudogene TRBV3-2) with TRBJ2-3, with 9 bases aligning to TRBD2. Germline CDR1 reads LGHDT; CDR2 reads YNNKEL (reference sequence). This CDR3 is 15 amino acids long. The J segment lost 0 bases and the V segment lost 5 bases, leaving 3 bases of the junction unmatched. The CDR3 nucleotides are TGTGCCAGCAGCAAAGCGGGGGGTAGCACAGATACGCAGTATTTT. Its translation is CASSKAGGSTDTQYF.

V gene TRBV6-5 combines with J gene TRBJ2-1; TRBD1 matches 9 bases. This CDR3 has 14 residues. V gave up 6 bases and J gave up 9 bases; unmatched junction bases: 9. Germline CDR1 and CDR2: MNHEY and SVGAGI. The CDR3 sequence is CASRPRDRVREQFF. CDR3 DNA: TGTGCCAGCAGACCCCGGGACAGGGTTCGTGAGCAGTTCTTC.

The rearrangement joins TRBV11-3 to TRBJ2-3; D remains ambiguous. Per the germline V gene, CDR1 is SGHNT and CDR2 is YENEEA. V was shortened by 2 bases and J by 2 bases, with 11 bases between the two germline ends. CDR3 length: 15 amino acids. The CDR3 bases are TGTGCCAGCAGCTTAAAAGTGGGCAACACAGATACGCAGTATTTT. Protein: CASSLKVGNTDTQYF.

The rearrangement joins TRBV18 to TRBJ1-1; 7 bases fit TRBD1. The J segment lost 4 bases and the V segment lost 5 bases, leaving 4 bases of the junction unmatched. Germline V lookup: CDR1 KGHSH, CDR2 LQKENI. This CDR3 has 13 residues. The CDR3 protein is CASSMGQSTEAFF. As DNA, the CDR3 is TGTGCCAGCTCAATGGGACAGAGCACTGAAGCTTTCTTT.

This rearrangement joins TRBV9 to TRBJ1-4; 8 positions match TRBD1. CDR3 length equals 15 residues. J gave up 7 bases and V 0 bases, and 5 bases lay outside the gene matches. Germline loops: CDR1 SGDLS, CDR2 YYNGEE. CDR3 amino acids: CASSVEGTGREKLFF. In nucleotides, the CDR3 is TGTGCCAGCAGCGTAGAAGGGACAGGTCGTGAAAAACTGTTTTTT.

V is TRBV2 and J is TRBJ1-5; D not certain. V lost 3 bases and J lost 0, with 6 bases in between. Germline CDR1 and CDR2: SNHLY and FYNNEI. This CDR3 has 14 residues. The CDR3 reads CASSDLNSNQPQHF. In nucleotides, the CDR3 is TGTGCCAGCAGTGACCTAAATAGCAATCAGCCCCAGCATTTT.

The chain has TRBV4-2 and TRBJ2-5; 7 nucleotides match TRBD2. This CDR3 is 16 amino acids long. With 0 bases clipped from V and 5 bases from J, the junction kept 9 bases outside the gene matches. Germline lookup yields CDR1 LGHNA and CDR2 YNFKEQ. Here the CDR3 DNA reads TGTGCCAGCAGCCAAGATACGGCGGGAGTCGGGGAGACCCAGTACTTC. Translated, it gives CASSQDTAGVGETQYF.

Sample share makes this clone medium-sized. V is TRBV7-6 and J is TRBJ1-6, with D tentatively TRBD1 (5 bases). The CDR3 contains 14 residues. The germline V gene encodes CDR1 SGHVS and CDR2 FNYEAQ. V lost 1 base to trimming and J lost 10 bases, with 11 bases between them. CDR3 loop: CASSLGPRGSPLHF. The CDR3 DNA is TGTGCCAGCAGCTTAGGACCTAGGGGATCACCCCTCCACTTT.

The chain couples TRBV4-3 to TRBJ2-1, with 9 bases that match TRBD2. The CDR3 contains 16 residues. With V trimmed by 0 bases and J by 4 bases, 4 bases remained unmatched. The V gene's germline CDR1 is LGHNA and CDR2 YSLEER. The CDR3 is CASSQEAGGRYNEQFF. The CDR3 bases are TGCGCCAGCAGCCAAGAAGCGGGGGGTAGGTACAATGAGCAGTTCTTC.

This chain uses TRBV15 with TRBJ1-6, with D possibly being TRBD1 (5 bases). Trimming left V 0 bases short and J 7 bases short, with 10 bases between. The germline V gene has CDR1 LNHNV and CDR2 YYDKDF (reference sequence). The CDR3 is made up of 15 amino acids. The CDR3 nucleotides are TGTGCCACCAGCAGAGATCCCAGGGCCAATTCACCCCTCCACTTT. Amino acids: CATSRDPRANSPLHF.

This clone has a count of ten or more. The chain is built from TRBV7-9 and TRBJ2-1; no clear D. The CDR3 covers 13 residues. The germline gives CDR1 SEHNR, CDR2 FQNEAQ (reference sequence). V was shortened by 2 bases and J by 12 bases, with 14 bases between the two germline ends. The CDR3 sequence: CASSLNPLGGQFF. CDR3 in DNA: TGTGCCAGCAGCTTAAACCCCCTCGGTGGGCAGTTCTTC.

V usage is TRBV5-4 and J usage is TRBJ2-3, with 7 bases aligning to TRBD2. J lost 3 bases, V lost 1 base, and 8 bases had no gene match. The CDR3 is made up of 16 amino acids. Germline values: CDR1 SGHNT, CDR2 YYREEE (reference sequence). CDR3: CASSLKRREGTDTQYF. The CDR3 DNA reads TGTGCCAGCAGCTTGAAACGCAGGGAGGGTACAGATACGCAGTATTTT. The variable domain in full, completed from reference TRBV5-4 and TRBJ2-3, reads ETGVTQSPTHLIKTRGQQVTLRCSSQSGHNTVSWYQQALGQGPQFIFQYYREEENGRGNFPPRFSGLQFPNYSSELNVNALELDDSALYLCASSLKRREGTDTQYFGPGTRLTVL.

This clone was seen just once. The rearrangement links TRBV27 to TRBJ1-1; D gene uncertain. With 5 bases removed from V and 3 bases from J, the gap between germline ends came to 13 bases. The V gene's germline CDR1 is MNHEY and CDR2 SMNVEV (reference sequence). CDR3 size: 14 residues. CDR3 protein: CASSPAGGDTEAFF. The CDR3 DNA reads as TGTGCCAGCAGTCCCGCAGGAGGCGACACTGAAGCTTTCTTT.

This rearrangement joins TRBV11-1 to TRBJ2-3; 8 nucleotides line up with TRBD1. Germline CDR1 SGHAT, CDR2 FQDESV (reference sequence). The CDR3 runs 16 residues. V trimming: 8 bases; J trimming: 4 bases; junction bases outside the gene matches: 14. CDR3 sequence: CASGTGQGAVADTQYF. DNA of the CDR3: TGTGCCAGCGGTACAGGTCAGGGGGCAGTCGCAGATACGCAGTATTTT.

V usage is TRBV7-8 and J usage is TRBJ2-2, with 8 bases aligning to TRBD2. CDR1 is SGHVS and CDR2 is FQNEAQ in the germline V gene. The CDR3 covers 18 residues. The J segment lost 0 bases and the V segment lost 2 bases, leaving 8 bases of the junction unmatched. The CDR3 DNA is TGTGCCAGCAGCTTAATAAGCAGCGGGGGCCCGAACACCGGGGAGCTGTTTTTT. Its translation is CASSLISSGGPNTGELFF. The whole variable domain, remainder taken from reference TRBV7-8 and TRBJ2-2, is GAGVSQSPRYKVAKRGQDVALRCDPISGHVSLFWYQQALGQGPEFLTYFQNEAQLDKSGLPSDRFFAERPEGSVSTLKIQRTQQEDSAVYLCASSLISSGGPNTGELFFGEGSRLTVL.

V gene TRBV10-2 combines with J gene TRBJ1-6, with 9 bases that match TRBD1. With V trimmed by 6 bases and J by 8 bases, 5 bases remained unmatched. Germline CDR1 is WSHSY and CDR2 is SAAADI. The CDR3 totals 14 residues. The CDR3 nucleotides are TGCGCCAGCAGATGGGGACAGGGTGATTCACCCCTCCACTTT. Translating it yields CASRWGQGDSPLHF.

This chain connects TRBV5-8 to TRBJ2-3; D is undetermined. The germline V gene has CDR1 SGHTS and CDR2 YDEGEE. CDR3 size: 12 residues. The V gene lost 4 bases and the J gene lost 3 bases, with 6 bases spanning the gap. The CDR3 sequence: CASSPQTDTQYF. CDR3 nucleotide sequence: TGTGCCAGCAGCCCCCAAACAGATACGCAGTATTTT. Filled out from reference TRBV5-8 and TRBJ2-3, the complete variable domain reads EAGVTQSPTHLIKTRGQQATLRCSPISGHTSVYWYQQALGLGLQFLLWYDEGEERNRGNFPPRFSGRQFPNYSSELNVNALELEDSALYLCASSPQTDTQYFGPGTRLTVL.

V and J are TRBV9 and TRBJ1-6, with D uncertain. Germline V gene lookup returns CDR1 SGDLS and CDR2 YYNGEE. The CDR3 totals 13 residues. V was shortened by 0 bases and J by 9 bases, with 7 bases between the two germline ends. For the CDR3, the DNA is TGTGCCAGCAGCGTAGGAGATCGTTCACCCCTCCACTTT. It yields the protein CASSVGDRSPLHF.